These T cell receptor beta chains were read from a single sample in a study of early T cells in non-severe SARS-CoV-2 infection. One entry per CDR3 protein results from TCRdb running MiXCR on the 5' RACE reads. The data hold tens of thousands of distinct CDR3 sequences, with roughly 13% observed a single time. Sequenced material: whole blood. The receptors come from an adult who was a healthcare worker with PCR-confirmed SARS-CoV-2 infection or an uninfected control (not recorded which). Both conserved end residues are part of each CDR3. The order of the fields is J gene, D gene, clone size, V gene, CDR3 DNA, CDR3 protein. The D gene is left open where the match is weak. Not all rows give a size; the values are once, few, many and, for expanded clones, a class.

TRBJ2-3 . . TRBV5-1 TGCGCCAGCAGCTTAAGGGGGACGACAGATACGCAGTATTTT CASSLRGTTDTQYF
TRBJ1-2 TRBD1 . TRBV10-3 TGTGCCATCAGTGAGAGGACAGGCAACTATGGCTACACCTTC CAISERTGNYGYTF
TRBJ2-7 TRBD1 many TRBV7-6 TGTGCCAGCAGCTACCGGGACAGGGAGTACGAGCAGTACTTC CASSYRDREYEQYF
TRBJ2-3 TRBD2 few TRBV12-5 TGTGCTAGTGGTCCCTGGGGGAGCGGGGACACAGATACGCAGTATTTT CASGPWGSGDTDTQYF
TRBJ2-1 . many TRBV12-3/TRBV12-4 TGTGCCAGCAGTCAGCAGACCTCTGCGGGCAATGAGCAGTTCTTC CASSQQTSAGNEQFF
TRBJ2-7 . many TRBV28 TGTGCCAGCAACAGGGCCCCCGGCGAGCAGTACTTC CASNRAPGEQYF
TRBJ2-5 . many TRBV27 TGTGCCAGCAGTTTATCAGGGGGGACAGAACAAGAGACCCAGTACTTC CASSLSGGTEQETQYF
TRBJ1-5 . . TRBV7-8 TGTGCCAGCAGCGACGGGACGGCGAGCAATCAGCCCCAGCATTTT CASSDGTASNQPQHF
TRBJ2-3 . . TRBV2 TGTGCCGGTTCAGACAGGAGGAACACAGATATGCAGTATTTT CAGSDRRNTDMQYF
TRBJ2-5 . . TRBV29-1 TGCAGCGTTGACATCGCCATCGGGACCCAGTACTTC CSVDIAIGTQYF
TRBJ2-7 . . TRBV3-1 TGTGCCAGCAGAAGGCAGGGGTTCGAGCAGTACTTC CASRRQGFEQYF
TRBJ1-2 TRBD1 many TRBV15 TGTGCCACCAGAGGAGGGGGCGACCCTTATGGCTACACCTTC CATRGGGDPYGYTF
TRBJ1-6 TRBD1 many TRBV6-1 TGTGCCAGCAGTACCCTGGGCCGACAGGGGGATTCACCCCTCCACTTT CASSTLGRQGDSPLHF
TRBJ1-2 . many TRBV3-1 TGTGCCAGCAGCCAAGGGTACGGCTACACCTTC CASSQGYGYTF
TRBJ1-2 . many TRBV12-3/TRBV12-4 TGTGCCAGCAGTTTACGCCGGGATTCCCATGGCTACACCTTC CASSLRRDSHGYTF
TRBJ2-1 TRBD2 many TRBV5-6 TGTGCCAGCAGCTTGGTCGTTGCGGGAGGTGAGCAGTTCTTC CASSLVVAGGEQFF
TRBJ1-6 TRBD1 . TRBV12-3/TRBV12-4 TGTGCCAGCAGTTCGGAAGACAGGGGAACCGCAAGTTCACCCCTCCACTTT CASSSEDRGTASSPLHF
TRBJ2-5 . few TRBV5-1 TGCGCCAGCAGCACACAGGGAAAGGAGACCCAGTACTTC CASSTQGKETQYF
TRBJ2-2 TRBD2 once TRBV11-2 TGTGCCAGCAGCCTCAACCGGCGGGGGGCCCTCTCCGGGGAGCTGTTTTTT CASSLNRRGALSGELFF
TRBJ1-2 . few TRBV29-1 TGCAGCGTTGAGCAGGGTACTCACTATGGCTACACCTTC CSVEQGTHYGYTF
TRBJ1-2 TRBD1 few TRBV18 TGTGCCAGCTCACCGCCCGGGACAGGGACTAACTATGGCTACACCTTC CASSPPGTGTNYGYTF
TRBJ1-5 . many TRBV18 TGTGCCAGCTCACCTCCGACAGTCAATCAGCCCCAGCATTTT CASSPPTVNQPQHF
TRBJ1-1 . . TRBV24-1 TGTGCCACCCGTAGGGGGAGTGAAGCTTTCTTT CATRRGSEAFF
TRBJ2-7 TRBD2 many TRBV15 TGTGCCACCAGCAGAGGTAGACTAGCTCCCTACGAGCAGTACTTC CATSRGRLAPYEQYF
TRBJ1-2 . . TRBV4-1 TGCGCCAGCAGCCAAGCCGACGGACCTTATGGCTACACCTTC CASSQADGPYGYTF
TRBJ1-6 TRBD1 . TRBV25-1 TGTGCCAGCAGTCCTCTCGCGGGACAGGGAAGATCACCCCTCCACTTT CASSPLAGQGRSPLHF
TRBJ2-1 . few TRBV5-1 TGCGCCAGCAGATCTGACAGCCTCTCCTACAATGAGCAGTTCTTC CASRSDSLSYNEQFF
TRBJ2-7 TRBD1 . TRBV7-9 TGTGCCAGCAGCTTGAGACAGGGGCCCACCTACGAGCAGTACTTC CASSLRQGPTYEQYF
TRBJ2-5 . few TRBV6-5 TGTGCCAGCAGAAGGCCGGGACATCAGTCCCAGTACTTC CASRRPGHQSQYF
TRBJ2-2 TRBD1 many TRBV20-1 TGCAGTGCTCACCGGGACAGGGACACCGGGGAGCTGTTTTTT CSAHRDRDTGELFF
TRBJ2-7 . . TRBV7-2 TGTGCCAGCAGCTTAGCTCCGTACTACGAGCAGTACTTC CASSLAPYYEQYF
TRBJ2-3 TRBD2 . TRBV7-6 TGTGCCAGCAGCCCGGGACTAGCGGGAGCCTTAGGGACGCAGTATTTT CASSPGLAGALGTQYF
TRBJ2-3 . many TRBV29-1 TGCAGCGCTGGGAGTAATACGCAGTATTTT CSAGSNTQYF
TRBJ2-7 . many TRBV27 TGTGCCAGCAGTAAGGACAGCTTTTCCTACGAGCAGTACTTC CASSKDSFSYEQYF
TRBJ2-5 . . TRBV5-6 TGTGCCAGCAGCCTGTACGGGGCGGTTCCAGAGACCCAGTACTTC CASSLYGAVPETQYF
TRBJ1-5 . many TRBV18 TGTGCCAGCTCACCCGGACAGACTAGCAATCAGCCCCAGCATTTT CASSPGQTSNQPQHF
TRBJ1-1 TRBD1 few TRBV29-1 TGCAGCGTTGGGTGGGACAGATACACTGAAGCTTTCTTT CSVGWDRYTEAFF
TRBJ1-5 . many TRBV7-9 TGTGCCAGCAGCTTAGGTAACCCAAGTCAGCCCCAGCATTTT CASSLGNPSQPQHF
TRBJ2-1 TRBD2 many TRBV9 TGTGCCAGCAGCGTAGGGACTAGCGGGGGTTCCTACAATGAGCAGTTCTTC CASSVGTSGGSYNEQFF
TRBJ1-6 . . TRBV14 TGTGCCAGCAGCCAAGATCCGCCAAGGGGTGGCTATAATTCACCCCTCCACTTT CASSQDPPRGGYNSPLHF
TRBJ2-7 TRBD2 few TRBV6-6 TGTGCCAGCAGCTTACGGGACTACGTATCGGAGCAGTACTTC CASSLRDYVSEQYF
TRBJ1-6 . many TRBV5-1 TGCGCCAGCAGCCCAGGGACCCTGGGGTCACCCCTCCACTTT CASSPGTLGSPLHF
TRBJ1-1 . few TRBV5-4 TGTGCCAGCAGCTTAAGACAGACCGAAGCTTTCTTT CASSLRQTEAFF
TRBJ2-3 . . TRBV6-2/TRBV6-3 TGTGCCAGCAGCCCCTCTCAAGATACGCAGTATTTT CASSPSQDTQYF
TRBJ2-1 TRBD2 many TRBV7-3 TGTGCCAGCAGCCCCGCCGCGGGGGGCCTATACAATGAGCAGTTCTTC CASSPAAGGLYNEQFF
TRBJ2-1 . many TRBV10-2 TGCGCCAGCAGTGAGTCCCTAGCACCGTACAATGAGCAGTTCTTC CASSESLAPYNEQFF
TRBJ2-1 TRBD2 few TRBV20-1 TGCAGTGCTAGAGGCGGGACTAGCGGGAGGCCCTACAATGAGCAGTTCTTC CSARGGTSGRPYNEQFF
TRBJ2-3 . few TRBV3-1 TGTGCCACCAAAGACGGGTACACAGATACGCAGTATTTT CATKDGYTDTQYF
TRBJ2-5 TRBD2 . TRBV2 TGTGCCAGCAGTTCTCGACTAGCGGGGGGGCAAAGGCAAGAGACCCAGTACTTC CASSSRLAGGQRQETQYF
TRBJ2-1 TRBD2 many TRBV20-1 TGCAGTGCAATCCCTAGCGGGAGGAGCTCCTACAATGAGCAGTTCTTC CSAIPSGRSSYNEQFF
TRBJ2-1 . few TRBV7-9 TGTGCCAGCAGCCCAAGCGGGCCTTACAATGAGCAGTTCTTC CASSPSGPYNEQFF
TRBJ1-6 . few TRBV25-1 TGTGCCAGCAGTGGAAGAGGGAGGGGATCCTATAATTCACCCCTCCACTTT CASSGRGRGSYNSPLHF
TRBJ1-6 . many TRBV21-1 TGTGCCAGCATCAAAGGGGTCCGGGGTAATTCACCCCTCCACTTT CASIKGVRGNSPLHF
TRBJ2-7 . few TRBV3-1 TGTGCCAGCAGCCAAGTCTCCGGTTACGAGCAGTACTTC CASSQVSGYEQYF
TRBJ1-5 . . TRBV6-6 TGTGGCAGCAGTTACTTGACCGTACAGAATCAGCCCCAGCATTTT CGSSYLTVQNQPQHF
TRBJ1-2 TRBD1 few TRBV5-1 TGCGCCAGCAGCTTGACGGGACAGACAGGCAACTATGGCTACACCTTC CASSLTGQTGNYGYTF
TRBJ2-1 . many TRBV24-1 TGTGCCACCAGTGCTGGGAATGAGCAGTTCTTC CATSAGNEQFF
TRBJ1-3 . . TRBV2 TGTGCCAGCAGTGTAGGGGCTTCTGGAAACACCATATATTTT CASSVGASGNTIYF
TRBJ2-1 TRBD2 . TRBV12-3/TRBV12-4 TGTGCCAGCAGTTTGGGAACTAGCGGGACGGATGAGCAGTTCTTC CASSLGTSGTDEQFF